This TCR beta chain was obtained from a study of OX40 agonist ivuxolimab in advanced cancers. Turning to the study itself: Patients were roughly 81% male with ages about 23 to 80, mean about 60. Prior anti-PD-1, anti-PD-L1 or anti-CTLA-4 therapy was allowed; more than 30% had some.

General study findings and limits: Undetermined was the antigen specificity of the expanded peripheral T cells. Both blood CD4+ and CD8+ T cells showed clonal growth by week 6 at 0.1 to 3.0 mg/kg.

Using immunoSEQ multiplex PCR, the repertoire was profiled, and TCRdb retains in-frame clones only, with some absent. Of roughly 150,000 clones detected, roughly 94% appear once; the ten largest clones hold around 0.31%. About this clone: No antigen is known for it.

Trimming took off 4 bases at V and 2 bases at J, with 19 bases between the two ends. Germline V gene data show CDR1 as SGDLS and CDR2 as YYNGEE. The CDR3 extends over 16 amino acids. Sequences were derived from CD4+ or CD8+ T cells sorted from blood, sampled in a trial of the OX40 agonist ivuxolimab. The source of this sequence is an adult with an advanced solid tumor such as melanoma, head and neck, liver or kidney cancer. J is TRBJ2-7 and V is TRBV9, with no clear D. The DNA for the CDR3 is TGTGCCAGCAGCTCCACCATTGGTCCCAGCCCCTACGAGCAGTACTTC. Amino acids: CASSSTIGPSPYEQYF.